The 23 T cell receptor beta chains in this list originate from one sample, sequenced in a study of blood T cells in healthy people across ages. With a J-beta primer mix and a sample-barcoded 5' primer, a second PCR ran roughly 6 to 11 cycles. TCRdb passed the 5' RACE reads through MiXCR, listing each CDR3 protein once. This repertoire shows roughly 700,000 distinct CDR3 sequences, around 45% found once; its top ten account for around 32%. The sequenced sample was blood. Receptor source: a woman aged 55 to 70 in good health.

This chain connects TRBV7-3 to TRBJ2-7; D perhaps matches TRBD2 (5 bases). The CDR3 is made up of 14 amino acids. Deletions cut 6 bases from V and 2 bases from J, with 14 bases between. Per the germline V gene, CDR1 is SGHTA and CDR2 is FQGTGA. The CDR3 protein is CASSPSGNTYEQYF. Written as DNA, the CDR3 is TGTGCCAGCAGTCCTTCGGGAAATACCTACGAGCAGTACTTC.

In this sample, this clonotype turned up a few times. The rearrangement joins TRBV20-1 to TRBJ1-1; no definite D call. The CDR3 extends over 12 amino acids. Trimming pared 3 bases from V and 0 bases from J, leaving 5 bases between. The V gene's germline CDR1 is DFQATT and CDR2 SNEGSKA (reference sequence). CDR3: CSASRMNTEAFF. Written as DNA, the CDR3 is TGCAGTGCTAGCAGGATGAACACTGAAGCTTTCTTT.

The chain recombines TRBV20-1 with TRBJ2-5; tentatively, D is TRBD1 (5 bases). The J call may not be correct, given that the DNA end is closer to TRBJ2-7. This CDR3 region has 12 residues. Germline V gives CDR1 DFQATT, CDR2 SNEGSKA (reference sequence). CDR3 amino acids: CSARPWTNEQYF. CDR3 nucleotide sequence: TGCAGTGCTCGACCCTGGACAAACGAGCAGTACTTC.

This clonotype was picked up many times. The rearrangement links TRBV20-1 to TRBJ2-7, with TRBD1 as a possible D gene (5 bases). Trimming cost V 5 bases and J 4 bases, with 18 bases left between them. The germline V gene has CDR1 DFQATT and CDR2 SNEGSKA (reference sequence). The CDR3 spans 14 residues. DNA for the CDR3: TGCAGTGCTCCGTGGCCAGGGATAGCTTACGAGCAGTACTTC. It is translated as CSAPWPGIAYEQYF.

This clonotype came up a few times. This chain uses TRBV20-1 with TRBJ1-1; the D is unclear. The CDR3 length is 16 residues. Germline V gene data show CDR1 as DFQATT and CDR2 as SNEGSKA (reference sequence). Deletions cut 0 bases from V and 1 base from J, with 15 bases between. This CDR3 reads CSARDPAGFGNTEAFF. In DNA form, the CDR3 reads TGCAGTGCTAGAGATCCTGCGGGCTTCGGGAACACTGAAGCTTTCTTT.

The CDR3 bases are TGTGCCAGCTCACAACTACAGGGTTCTGAAGCTTTCTTT. Protein sequence: CASSQLQGSEAFF. This chain connects TRBV18 to TRBJ1-1, with D possibly TRBD1 on 6 matching bases. Trimming stripped 4 bases from V and 6 bases from J, with 12 bases between. Germline CDR1 reads KGHSH; CDR2 reads LQKENI. The CDR3 has 13 amino acids.

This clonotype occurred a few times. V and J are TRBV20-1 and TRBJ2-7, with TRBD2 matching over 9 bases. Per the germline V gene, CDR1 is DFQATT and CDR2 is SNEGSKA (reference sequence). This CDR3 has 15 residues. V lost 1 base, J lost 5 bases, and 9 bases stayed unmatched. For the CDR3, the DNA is TGCAGTGCTAGAGCCGGGACTAGCACTTTGAACGAGCAGTACTTC. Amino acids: CSARAGTSTLNEQYF.

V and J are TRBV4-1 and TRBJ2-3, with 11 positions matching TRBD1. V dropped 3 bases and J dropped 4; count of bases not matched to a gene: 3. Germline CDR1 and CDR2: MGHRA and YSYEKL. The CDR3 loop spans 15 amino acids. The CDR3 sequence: CASSQGQGVADTQYF. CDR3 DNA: TGCGCCAGCAGCCAGGGACAGGGGGTCGCAGATACGCAGTATTTT.

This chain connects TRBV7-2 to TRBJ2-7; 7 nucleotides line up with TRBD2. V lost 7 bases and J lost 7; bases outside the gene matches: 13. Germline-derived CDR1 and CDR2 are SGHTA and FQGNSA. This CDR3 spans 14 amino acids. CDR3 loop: CASTFTSVNNEQYF. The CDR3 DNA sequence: TGTGCCAGCACTTTTACTAGCGTAAACAATGAGCAGTACTTC.

CDR3: CASSLRVASGFPYEQYF. The DNA of the CDR3 is TGTGCCAGCAGTTTACGGGTCGCTAGCGGATTTCCCTACGAGCAGTACTTC. The chain uses TRBV28 and TRBJ2-7, with 7 bases that match TRBD2. The CDR3 contains 17 residues. With 2 bases clipped from V and 2 bases from J, the junction kept 12 bases outside the gene matches. CDR1 is MDHEN, CDR2 SYDVKM, per germline. Drawing the rest from reference TRBV28 and TRBJ2-7, the complete variable domain is DVKVTQSSRYLVKRTGEKVFLECVQDMDHENMFWYRQDPGLGLRLIYFSYDVKMKEKGDIPEGYSVSREKKERFSLILESASTNQTSMYLCASSLRVASGFPYEQYFGPGTRLTVT.

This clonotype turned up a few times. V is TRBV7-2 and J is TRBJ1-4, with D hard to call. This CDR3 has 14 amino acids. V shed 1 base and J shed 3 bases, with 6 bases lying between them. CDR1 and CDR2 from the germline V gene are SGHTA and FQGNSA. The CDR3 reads CASSLVASNEKLFF. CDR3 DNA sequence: TGTGCCAGCAGCTTAGTGGCGTCTAATGAAAAACTGTTTTTT.

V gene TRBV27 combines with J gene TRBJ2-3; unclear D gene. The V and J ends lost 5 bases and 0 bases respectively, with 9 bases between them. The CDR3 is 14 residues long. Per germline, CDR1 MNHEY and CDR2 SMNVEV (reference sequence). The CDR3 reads CASSRRSSTDTQYF. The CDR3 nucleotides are TGTGCCAGCAGTCGGCGGTCTAGCACAGATACGCAGTATTTT.

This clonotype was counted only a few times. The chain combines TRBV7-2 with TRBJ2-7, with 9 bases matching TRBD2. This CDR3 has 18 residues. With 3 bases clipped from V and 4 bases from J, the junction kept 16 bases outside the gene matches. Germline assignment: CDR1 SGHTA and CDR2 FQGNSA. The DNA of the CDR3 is TGTGCCAGCAGCTTTAAAGACTTTGGCGGGAGGGCCGGATACGAGCAGTACTTC. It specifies CASSFKDFGGRAGYEQYF.

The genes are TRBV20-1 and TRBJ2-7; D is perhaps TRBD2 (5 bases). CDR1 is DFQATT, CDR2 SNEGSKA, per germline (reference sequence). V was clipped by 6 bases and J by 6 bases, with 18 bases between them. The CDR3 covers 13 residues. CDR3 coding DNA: TGCAGTGCACCCCCGGACTTACCCCTCGAGCAGTACTTC. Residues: CSAPPDLPLEQYF.

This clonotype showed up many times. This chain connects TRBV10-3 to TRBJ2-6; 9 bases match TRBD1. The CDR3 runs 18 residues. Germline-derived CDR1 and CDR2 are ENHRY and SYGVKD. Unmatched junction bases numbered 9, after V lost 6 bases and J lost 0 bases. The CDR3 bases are TGTGCCATCAGCCTAGGGGACAGGGTATCCTCTGGGGCCAACGTCCTGACTTTC. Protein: CAISLGDRVSSGANVLTF.

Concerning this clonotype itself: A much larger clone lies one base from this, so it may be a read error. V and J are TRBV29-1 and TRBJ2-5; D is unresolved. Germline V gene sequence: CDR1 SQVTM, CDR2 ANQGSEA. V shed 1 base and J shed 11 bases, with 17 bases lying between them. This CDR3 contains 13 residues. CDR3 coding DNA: TGCAGCGTTGAAGTGGACCCAGGCAATGAGCAGTACTTC. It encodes CSVEVDPGNEQYF.

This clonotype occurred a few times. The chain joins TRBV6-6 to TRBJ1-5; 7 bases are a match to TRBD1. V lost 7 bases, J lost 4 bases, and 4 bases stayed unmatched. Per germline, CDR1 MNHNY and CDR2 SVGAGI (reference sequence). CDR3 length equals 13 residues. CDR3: CASKRDRNQPQHF. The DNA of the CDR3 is TGTGCCAGCAAACGGGACAGAAATCAGCCCCAGCATTTT.

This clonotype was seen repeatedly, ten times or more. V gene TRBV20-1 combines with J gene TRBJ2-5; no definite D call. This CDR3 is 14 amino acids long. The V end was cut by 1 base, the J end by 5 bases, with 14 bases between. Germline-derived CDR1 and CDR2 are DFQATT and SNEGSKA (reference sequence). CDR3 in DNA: TGCAGTGCTAGAGGTCAGGAGACGTATGAGACCCAGTACTTC. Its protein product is CSARGQETYETQYF.

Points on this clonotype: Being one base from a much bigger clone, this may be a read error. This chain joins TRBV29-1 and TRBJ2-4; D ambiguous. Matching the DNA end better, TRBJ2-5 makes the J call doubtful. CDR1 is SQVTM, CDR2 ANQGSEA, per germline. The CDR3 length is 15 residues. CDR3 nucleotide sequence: TGCAGCGTTGTTCCCTCGACTGGGCTTGAGGAGACCCAGTACTTC. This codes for CSVVPSTGLEETQYF.

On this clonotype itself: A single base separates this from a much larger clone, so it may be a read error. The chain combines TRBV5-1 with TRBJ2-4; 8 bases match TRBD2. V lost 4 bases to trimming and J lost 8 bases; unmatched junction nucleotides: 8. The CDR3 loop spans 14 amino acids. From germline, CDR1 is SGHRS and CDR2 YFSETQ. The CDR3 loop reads CASSQREFQDIQYF. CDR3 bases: TGCGCCAGCAGCCAGCGGGAGTTTCAGGACATTCAGTACTTC.

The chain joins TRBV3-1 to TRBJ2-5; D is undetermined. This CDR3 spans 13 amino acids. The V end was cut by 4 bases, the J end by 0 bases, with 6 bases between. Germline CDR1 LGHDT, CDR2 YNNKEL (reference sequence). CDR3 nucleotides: TGTGCCAGCAGCCGCCCGTACCAAGAGACCCAGTACTTC. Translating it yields CASSRPYQETQYF.

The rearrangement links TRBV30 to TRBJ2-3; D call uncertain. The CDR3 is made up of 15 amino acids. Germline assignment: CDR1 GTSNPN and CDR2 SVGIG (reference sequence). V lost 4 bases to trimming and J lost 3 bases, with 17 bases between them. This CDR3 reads CAWKGSSAQTDTQYF. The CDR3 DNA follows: TGTGCCTGGAAAGGGTCCAGCGCCCAAACAGATACGCAGTATTTT.

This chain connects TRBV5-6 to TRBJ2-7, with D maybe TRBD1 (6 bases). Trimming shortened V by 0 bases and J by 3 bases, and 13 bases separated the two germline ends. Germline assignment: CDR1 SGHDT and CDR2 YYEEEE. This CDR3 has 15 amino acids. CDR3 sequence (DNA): TGTGCCAGCAGCTTGGAATCGGGACAAAACTACGAGCAGTACTTC. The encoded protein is CASSLESGQNYEQYF.